A single sample is the source of the 26 T cell receptor beta chains below, sequenced in a study of cytomegalovirus exposure and HLA in healthy donors. The PCR employed 60 Vbeta primers together with 13 Jbeta primers. TCRdb keeps only in-frame clones here, not all; method: immunoSEQ multiplex PCR. The sample holds roughly 100,000 clones, around four fifths seen once. What was sequenced was PBMCs. Receptors were obtained from a female donor in good health and CMV-seropositive.

The gene calls are TRBV7-2 and TRBJ2-7, with D possibly being TRBD2 (6 bases). Germline CDR1 is SGHTA and CDR2 is FQGNSA. V was shortened by 1 base and J by 0 bases, with 10 bases between the two germline ends. The CDR3 is 15 residues long. The CDR3 DNA follows: TGTGCCAGCAGCTTAGTTCGGGGGACCTCCTACGAGCAGTACTTC. This codes for CASSLVRGTSYEQYF. Using reference TRBV7-2 and TRBJ2-7 for the parts outside the CDR3, the full variable domain is GAGVSQSPSNKVTEKGKDVELRCDPISGHTALYWYRQSLGQGLEFLIYFQGNSAPDKSGLPSDRFSAERTGGSVSTLTIQRTQQEDSAVYLCASSLVRGTSYEQYFGPGTRLTVT.

The chain is built from TRBV19 and TRBJ1-4, with D maybe TRBD1 (5 bases). The V and J ends lost 4 bases and 8 bases respectively, with 17 bases between them. CDR1 LNHDA and CDR2 SQIVND come from the germline V gene (reference sequence). CDR3 length equals 15 residues. CDR3 DNA: TGTGCCAGTAGTACTGCAGGGTCGGTTCAGGAAAAACTGTTTTTT. Translated: CASSTAGSVQEKLFF.

The chain has TRBV18 and TRBJ2-4; D perhaps matches TRBD1 (6 bases). The V and J ends lost 1 base and 0 bases respectively, with 10 bases between them. The CDR3 contains 16 residues. Germline loops: CDR1 KGHSH, CDR2 LQKENI. The CDR3 nucleotides read TGTGCCAGCTCACCACTGCAGGGACAAGCCAAAAACATTCAGTACTTC. Translated: CASSPLQGQAKNIQYF.

The rearrangement links TRBV5-1 to TRBJ2-1; 14 bases are a match to TRBD2. The CDR3 consists of 20 residues. J gave up 6 bases and V 0 bases, and 14 bases lay outside the gene matches. Germline V gene lookup returns CDR1 SGHRS and CDR2 YFSETQ. Here the CDR3 DNA reads TGCGCCAGCAGCTTGGAGGGGACTAGCGGGAGTTCATGGGGAGGCAATGAGCAGTTCTTC. This codes for CASSLEGTSGSSWGGNEQFF. Supplemented by reference TRBV5-1 and TRBJ2-1, the full variable domain reads KAGVTQTPRYLIKTRGQQVTLSCSPISGHRSVSWYQQTPGQGLQFLFEYFSETQRNKGNFPGRFSGRQFSNSRSEMNVSTLELGDSALYLCASSLEGTSGSSWGGNEQFFGPGTRLTVL.

This chain joins TRBV27 and TRBJ2-3; D ambiguous. Germline assignment: CDR1 MNHEY and CDR2 SMNVEV (reference sequence). Trimming stripped 4 bases from V and 2 bases from J, with 13 bases between. CDR3 length equals 15 residues. Here the CDR3 reads CASSSVPHITDTQYF. For the CDR3, the DNA is TGTGCCAGCAGTTCAGTCCCCCACATCACAGATACGCAGTATTTT.

The CDR3 DNA sequence: TGTGCCAGCAGTGAGGGGCAGGGGCGTCGGGAAAAACTGTTTTTT. Translation gives CASSEGQGRREKLFF. The chain is built from TRBV25-1 and TRBJ1-4, with TRBD1 as a possible D gene (6 bases). The V and J ends lost 3 bases and 8 bases respectively, with 16 bases between them. Per germline, CDR1 MGHDK and CDR2 SYGVNS. This CDR3 has 15 residues.

The V and J genes are TRBV6-1 and TRBJ1-5; D remains ambiguous. V dropped 3 bases and J dropped 0 bases, with 9 bases sitting between them. Germline CDR1 and CDR2: MNHNS and SASEGT. This CDR3 spans 15 amino acids. This CDR3 is CASSEWHYSNQPQHF. The CDR3 region has the DNA TGTGCCAGCAGTGAGTGGCACTATAGCAATCAGCCCCAGCATTTT.

The chain couples TRBV4-2 to TRBJ1-4; no reliable D call. Trimming cost V 0 bases and J 0 bases, with 14 bases left between them. CDR3 size: 18 residues. Germline CDR1 reads LGHNA; CDR2 reads YNFKEQ. CDR3 protein: CASSQERGAASTNEKLFF. The CDR3 coding sequence is TGTGCCAGCAGCCAAGAAAGAGGCGCGGCGTCAACTAATGAAAAACTGTTTTTT.

This chain joins TRBV19 and TRBJ1-1; TRBD1 matches at 7 bases. This CDR3 is 15 amino acids long. Germline V lookup: CDR1 LNHDA, CDR2 SQIVND (reference sequence). The V and J ends lost 3 bases and 1 base, in that order; junction bases with no gene match: 5. The CDR3 region is CASSMISGGNTEAFF. CDR3 sequence (DNA): TGTGCCAGTAGTATGATTTCAGGGGGGAACACTGAAGCTTTCTTT.

This chain uses TRBV6-5 with TRBJ2-5, with TRBD1 matching over 7 bases. Judging by the DNA end, TRBJ2-7 fits better; the J call may be wrong. Germline CDR1 and CDR2: MNHEY and SVGAGI. This CDR3 has 14 amino acids. CDR3 DNA: TGTGCCAGCAGCCCTGGGACAGACCTCTACGAGCAGTACTTC. Protein: CASSPGTDLYEQYF.

This chain connects TRBV29-1 to TRBJ2-1; D unclear. Per germline, CDR1 SQVTM and CDR2 ANQGSEA. V gave up 4 bases and J gave up 0 bases, with 10 bases separating them. This CDR3 region has 14 residues. The CDR3 sequence is CSVVWLVSYNEQFF. CDR3 sequence (DNA): TGCAGCGTTGTTTGGCTAGTCTCCTACAATGAGCAGTTCTTC.

The chain links TRBV5-1 to TRBJ2-7; D is possibly TRBD1 (7 bases). The CDR3 runs to 14 residues. Trimming stripped 5 bases from V and 2 bases from J, with 14 bases between. Germline CDR1 and CDR2: SGHRS and YFSETQ. The CDR3 DNA reads TGCGCCAGCAGTTGGGGGGACAGAACCTACGAGCAGTACTTC. Translated, it gives CASSWGDRTYEQYF. Variable domain in full (rest from reference TRBV5-1 and TRBJ2-7): KAGVTQTPRYLIKTRGQQVTLSCSPISGHRSVSWYQQTPGQGLQFLFEYFSETQRNKGNFPGRFSGRQFSNSRSEMNVSTLELGDSALYLCASSWGDRTYEQYFGPGTRLTVT.

The chain carries TRBV28 and TRBJ2-3; 10 nucleotides align to TRBD1. V shed 4 bases, J shed 0 bases, and the junction held 7 bases outside the gene matches. The CDR3 spans 17 residues. Looked up from germline, CDR1 is MDHEN and CDR2 is SYDVKM. The CDR3 DNA sequence: TGTGCCAGCAGTTCCGGACAGGGGGGGGTGAGCACAGATACGCAGTATTTT. This codes for CASSSGQGGVSTDTQYF.

As DNA, the CDR3 is TGTGCCAGCAGCTTGGGACAGGGTTTCTCTGGAAACACCATATATTTT. Amino acids: CASSLGQGFSGNTIYF. V and J are TRBV11-2 and TRBJ1-3; TRBD1 matches at 9 bases. CDR1 and CDR2 (germline): SGHAT, FQNNGV. The CDR3 extends over 16 amino acids. The ends lost 3 bases at V and 0 bases at J; junction bases unmatched: 3.

The gene calls are TRBV4-1 and TRBJ2-7; TRBD1 aligns across 7 bases. The CDR3 spans 13 residues. Germline CDR1 and CDR2: MGHRA and YSYEKL. V shed 5 bases and J 1 base; nucleotides not matched to a gene: 2. CDR3: CASSSQGSYEQYF. Written as DNA, the CDR3 is TGCGCCAGCAGCTCACAGGGGTCCTACGAGCAGTACTTC.

The chain employs TRBV19 and TRBJ2-7; 8 bases agree with TRBD1. V trimming: 4 bases; J trimming: 6 bases; junction bases outside the gene matches: 5. Germline CDR1 reads LNHDA; CDR2 reads SQIVND (reference sequence). This CDR3 is built from 13 residues. The CDR3 region is CASSTQGAGEQYF. The CDR3 bases are TGTGCCAGTAGTACCCAGGGGGCAGGCGAGCAGTACTTC.

The CDR3 region has the DNA TGTGCCAGCAGCTTTCACAGGGGCTACGAGCAGTACTTC. Its protein product is CASSFHRGYEQYF. This chain joins TRBV7-2 and TRBJ2-7; 7 bases agree with TRBD1. The V gene end was trimmed by 3 bases and the J gene end by 3 bases; junction bases not matched to a gene: 2. The CDR3 contains 13 residues. Germline-derived CDR1 and CDR2 are SGHTA and FQGNSA.

The chain carries TRBV6-1 and TRBJ2-1, with 14 bases fitting TRBD2. CDR1 MNHNS and CDR2 SASEGT come from the germline V gene. Unmatched junction bases numbered 7, after V lost 10 bases and J lost 8 bases. CDR3 length equals 14 residues. CDR3 loop: CAIPRLAGGHEQFF. The CDR3, as DNA: TGTGCCATCCCCAGACTAGCGGGGGGGCATGAGCAGTTCTTC.

The chain links TRBV7-2 to TRBJ2-3; 11 nucleotides agree with TRBD2. This CDR3 region has 14 residues. Germline V CDR1 and CDR2: SGHTA, FQGNSA. The junction had 6 bases not matched to a gene; V was cut back by 7 bases and J by 6 bases. This CDR3 is CASNLAGGTDTQYF. CDR3 in DNA: TGTGCCAGCAACCTAGCGGGAGGAACGGATACGCAGTATTTT.

The rearrangement uses TRBV4-1 and TRBJ2-7, with 7 bases matching TRBD1. V gave up 3 bases and J gave up 0 bases; unmatched junction bases: 8. This CDR3 comprises 16 residues. Germline assignment: CDR1 MGHRA and CDR2 YSYEKL. The CDR3 DNA reads TGCGCCAGCAGCCAGCCTGGACGGGACAGCTCCTACGAGCAGTACTTC. Its protein is CASSQPGRDSSYEQYF.

The chain carries TRBV5-1 and TRBJ2-5; possibly TRBD2 for D (7 bases). The germline gives CDR1 SGHRS, CDR2 YFSETQ. This CDR3 spans 15 amino acids. V was trimmed by 0 bases and J by 2 bases, leaving 11 bases between them. CDR3 DNA: TGCGCCAGCAGCTTGGGAGGGGGGGGACAAGAGACCCAGTACTTC. The encoded protein is CASSLGGGGQETQYF.

For this clone: Compared with germline, one end of the junction differs, possibly owing to a read error. The chain employs TRBV15 and TRBJ1-2; TRBD1 aligns across 9 bases. The V gene's germline CDR1 is LNHNV and CDR2 YYDKDF (reference sequence). The CDR3 totals 14 residues. CDR3 sequence reads: CATSRTGGSYGYPF. Here the CDR3 DNA reads TGTGCCACCAGCAGGACAGGGGGAAGCTATGGCTACCCCTTC.

This chain's CDR3 is CASTWDRNTGELFF. DNA for the CDR3: TGTGCCAGCACCTGGGACAGGAACACCGGGGAGCTGTTTTTT. V usage is TRBV6-1 and J usage is TRBJ2-2; 7 bases line up with TRBD1. CDR3 length: 14 amino acids. From germline, CDR1 is MNHNS and CDR2 SASEGT. Trimming removed 7 bases from V and 1 base from J; junction bases left unmatched: 3.

The V call is TRBV6-5, the J call TRBJ2-7; possible D gene TRBD2, 6 bases. The CDR3 extends over 12 amino acids. Germline CDR1 is MNHEY and CDR2 is SVGAGI. The V end was cut by 10 bases, the J end by 5 bases, with 15 bases between. CDR3 amino acids: CATRARENEQYF. CDR3 DNA sequence: TGTGCCACCCGGGCCCGGGAGAACGAGCAGTACTTC.

The chain links TRBV6-6 to TRBJ1-1; 10 positions match TRBD1. Germline V CDR1 and CDR2: MNHNY, SVGAGI (reference sequence). The CDR3 spans 14 residues. With V trimmed by 8 bases and J by 8 bases, 11 bases remained unmatched. CDR3 nucleotide sequence: TGTGCCAGCTCCAAAAGGGGGACAGGGGAAGAAGCTTTCTTT. Residues: CASSKRGTGEEAFF.

The chain combines TRBV15 with TRBJ2-3; 15 nucleotides agree with TRBD2. The length of the CDR3 is 17 residues. V was clipped by 1 base and J by 5 bases; unmatched bases: 4. From germline, CDR1 is LNHNV and CDR2 YYDKDF (reference sequence). The chain's CDR3 is CATSRGTSGGAKDTQYF. The CDR3 nucleotides are TGTGCCACCAGCAGAGGGACTAGCGGGGGGGCGAAAGATACGCAGTATTTT.